A single sample is the source of the 25 T cell receptor beta chains below, sequenced in a study of response to subunit inactivated influenza vaccine (dated by TCRdb to 2016 to 2019). Library construction relied on RT-PCR. Sequencing took place on an Illumina HiSeq 2500. TCRdb handled the public reads itself, with Q25 trimming in fastp and clone calling in MiXCR, and kept productive beta chains. Under each unique CDR3 protein, matching rows form one entry showing the most common genes and DNA. The sample contains a few hundred thousand distinct CDR3 sequences, 14% of them found a single time. Together, the top ten hold roughly 10% of the sample. This sample comprised PBMCs from blood, obtained roughly 13 days after vaccination. Every receptor here comes from a man aged 50 to 60 who received an inactivated influenza vaccine. Donor details come from another sample of the same person, matched by shared clones.

The sample holds a few counts of this clonotype. The chain uses TRBV9 and TRBJ2-2; D unclear. Trimming cost V 1 base and J 1 base, with 5 bases left between them. Germline CDR1 and CDR2: SGDLS and YYNGEE. The CDR3 is 14 amino acids. The CDR3 nucleotides are TGTGCCAGCAGCGTACTAATGAACACCGGGGAGCTGTTTTTT. Translation: CASSVLMNTGELFF. Based on the CDR3 plus reference TRBV9 and TRBJ2-2, the full variable domain is DSGVTQTPKHLITATGQRVTLRCSPRSGDLSVYWYQQSLDQGLQFLIQYYNGEERAKGNILERFSAQQFPDLHSELNLSSLELGDSALYFCASSVLMNTGELFFGEGSRLTVL.

A remark on this clonotype: An end of the junction does not agree with germline; a read error may underlie this. The gene calls are TRBV11-3 and TRBJ2-2, with D possibly matching TRBD2 (6 bases). The CDR3 covers 13 residues. CDR1 is SGHNT and CDR2 is YENEEA in the germline V gene. The CDR3 sequence is CASSLGDGGELLF. In DNA, the CDR3 is TGTGCCAGCAGCTTAGGGGACGGCGGGGAGCTGCTTTTT.

The sample holds one count of this clonotype. The chain carries TRBV6-2 or TRBV6-3 and TRBJ2-7; 10 bases line up with TRBD2. CDR3 length: 14 amino acids. Germline V gene sequence: CDR1 MNHEY, CDR2 SVGEGT. After removal of 8 bases from V and 0 bases from J, the junction contained 4 bases not matched to a gene. This CDR3 reads CASARLAGSYEQYF. In nucleotides, the CDR3 is TGTGCCAGCGCTAGACTAGCGGGCTCCTACGAGCAGTACTTC.

In its sample, this clonotype was seen many times. V is TRBV5-1 and J is TRBJ2-3, with D tentatively TRBD1 or TRBD2 (5 bases each). V shed 0 bases and J shed 2 bases, with 10 bases lying between them. CDR1 and CDR2 from the germline V gene are SGHRS and YFSETQ. CDR3 length equals 15 residues. The CDR3 nucleotides are TGCGCCAGCAGCTTGGCCGGGGCCCCCACAGATACGCAGTATTTT. It encodes CASSLAGAPTDTQYF.

J is TRBJ2-3 and V is TRBV12-3 or TRBV12-4, with D possibly TRBD1 on 7 matching bases. The V and J ends lost 2 bases and 4 bases respectively, with 13 bases between them. The CDR3 spans 15 residues. The CDR3 loop is CASSLSGRGADTQYF. CDR3 DNA sequence: TGTGCCAGCAGTTTATCCGGCAGGGGGGCAGATACGCAGTATTTT.

This clonotype has just a few counts. The V call is TRBV14, the J call TRBJ2-3; 7 nucleotides agree with TRBD2. The germline V gene encodes CDR1 SGHDN and CDR2 FVKESK. This CDR3 has 16 residues. V trimming: 3 bases; J trimming: 1 base; junction bases outside the gene matches: 7. The CDR3 sequence: CASSQTPSGRTDTQYF. In DNA, the CDR3 is TGTGCCAGCAGCCAGACCCCTAGCGGCCGCACAGATACGCAGTATTTT.

V gene TRBV3-1 combines with J gene TRBJ1-6; possible D gene TRBD1, 5 bases. Trimming took 4 bases from V and 6 from J, leaving 13 bases between them. Germline values: CDR1 LGHDT, CDR2 YNNKEL (reference sequence). This CDR3 comprises 15 residues. CDR3 in amino acids: CASSPDGDGNSPLHF. The CDR3 nucleotides read TGTGCCAGCAGCCCGGATGGGGACGGTAATTCACCCCTCCACTTT.

In its sample, this clonotype was seen a few times. V usage is TRBV4-2 and J usage is TRBJ1-1; TRBD1 agrees at 8 bases. Germline V gives CDR1 LGHNA, CDR2 YNFKEQ. The CDR3 consists of 16 residues. V lost 0 bases, J lost 0 bases, and 3 bases stayed unmatched. CDR3 bases: TGTGCCAGCAGCCAAGAGACAGGGGCCCTGAACACTGAAGCTTTCTTT. This sequence encodes CASSQETGALNTEAFF.

The chain joins TRBV5-1 to TRBJ2-1; 7 bases map to TRBD1. This CDR3 region has 18 residues. Unmatched junction bases numbered 18, after V lost 4 bases and J lost 5 bases. The germline V gene has CDR1 SGHRS and CDR2 YFSETQ. Here the CDR3 DNA reads TGCGCCAGCAGCGCCAACAGGGGCCCTGCTCTTAAAAACAATGAGCAGTTCTTC. Translated: CASSANRGPALKNNEQFF.

The CDR3 loop reads CASSLDRGSNTGELFF. The CDR3 DNA reads as TGCGCCAGCAGCTTGGACAGGGGGTCGAACACCGGGGAGCTGTTTTTT. The J gene is TRBJ2-2, the V gene TRBV5-1, with 8 positions matching TRBD1. The CDR3 length is 16 residues. CDR1 and CDR2 from the germline V gene are SGHRS and YFSETQ. Unmatched junction bases numbered 1, after V lost 0 bases and J lost 0 bases.

The chain carries TRBV20-1 and TRBJ2-5, with 12 bases that match TRBD2. CDR1 and CDR2 (germline): DFQATT, SNEGSKA (reference sequence). The junction had 9 bases not matched to a gene; V was cut back by 6 bases and J by 7 bases. This CDR3 is 14 amino acids long. CDR3 bases: TGCAGTGCAACGACTAGCGGGGGCGCGGGGACCCAGTACTTC. This translates into CSATTSGGAGTQYF.

The J gene is TRBJ2-2, the V gene TRBV4-1, with TRBD2 matching over 14 bases. CDR1 and CDR2 (germline): MGHRA, YSYEKL. V shed 4 bases, J shed 6 bases, and the junction held 10 bases outside the gene matches. The CDR3 runs 18 residues. The CDR3 here is CASSPSGLAGVLSGELFF. CDR3 nucleotide sequence: TGCGCCAGCAGCCCGTCGGGACTAGCGGGAGTGCTCTCCGGGGAGCTGTTTTTT.

The chain recombines TRBV7-3 with TRBJ2-1; D unclear. There are 14 residues in the CDR3. Trimming took off 1 base at V and 5 bases at J, with 9 bases between the two ends. Germline-derived CDR1 and CDR2 are SGHTA and FQGTGA. In DNA, the CDR3 is TGTGCCAGCAGCTTAAGGGCAGGAAACAATGAGCAGTTCTTC. This codes for CASSLRAGNNEQFF.

This clonotype has just a few counts. V is TRBV7-2 and J is TRBJ1-2; D not certain. This CDR3 has 16 residues. CDR1 is SGHTA, CDR2 FQGNSA, per germline. Trimming left V 5 bases short and J 2 bases short, with 18 bases between. The CDR3 loop is CASSDLRVGRNYGYTF. DNA of the CDR3: TGTGCCAGCAGCGACTTAAGGGTCGGCCGCAACTATGGCTACACCTTC. Based on the CDR3 plus reference TRBV7-2 and TRBJ1-2, the full variable domain is GAGVSQSPSNKVTEKGKDVELRCDPISGHTALYWYRQSLGQGLEFLIYFQGNSAPDKSGLPSDRFSAERTGGSVSTLTIQRTQQEDSAVYLCASSDLRVGRNYGYTFGSGTRLTVV.

The V call is TRBV12-3 or TRBV12-4, the J call TRBJ2-5; D is uncertain. Trimming stripped 2 bases from V and 5 bases from J, with 15 bases between. This CDR3 region has 15 residues. CDR3 coding DNA: TGTGCCAGCAGTTTAATTCAGTTAAAGAATGAGACCCAGTACTTC. This gives the protein CASSLIQLKNETQYF.

V gene TRBV6-2 or TRBV6-3 combines with J gene TRBJ2-2; D is perhaps TRBD2 (6 bases). This CDR3 is built from 16 residues. Germline CDR1 is MNHEY and CDR2 is SVGEGT. The V and J ends lost 0 bases and 2 bases respectively, with 10 bases between them. The CDR3 is CASSYSSGGNTGELFF. The CDR3 DNA follows: TGTGCCAGCAGTTACTCTAGCGGAGGTAACACCGGGGAGCTGTTTTTT.

In its sample, this clonotype was seen a few times. The chain recombines TRBV6-2 or TRBV6-3 with TRBJ2-7; D may be TRBD2 (5 bases). V was cut by 6 bases and J by 6 bases, with 12 bases left in between. The CDR3 covers 12 residues. CDR1 is MNHEY and CDR2 is SVGEGT in the germline V gene. The DNA for the CDR3 is TGTGCCAGCAGCCCAACTAGGAGCGAGCAGTACTTC. Translating gives CASSPTRSEQYF.

This clonotype was picked up a small number of times. CDR3 protein: CASSLEATGRQETQYF. The CDR3 DNA sequence: TGTGCCAGCAGCTTAGAGGCGACAGGGCGCCAAGAGACCCAGTACTTC. The V and J genes are TRBV7-6 and TRBJ2-5; the match to TRBD1 covers 7 bases. From germline, CDR1 is SGHVS and CDR2 FNYEAQ. The CDR3 runs to 16 residues. V lost 1 base to trimming and J lost 1 base; unmatched junction nucleotides: 6.

This clonotype occurred many times. The rearrangement uses TRBV27 and TRBJ2-1; 7 bases are a match to TRBD1. J lost 8 bases, V lost 7 bases, and 14 bases had no gene match. The CDR3 is made up of 15 amino acids. The germline CDR1 and CDR2 sequences are MNHEY and SMNVEV (reference sequence). The CDR3 nucleotides read TGTGCCAGCATGTCATGGGACAGCGTTGCCTATGAGCAGTTCTTC. It specifies CASMSWDSVAYEQFF.

There are a few counts of this clonotype. The chain employs TRBV20-1 and TRBJ2-3; tentative D call: TRBD2 (5 bases). This CDR3 has 16 residues. With 2 bases removed from V and 0 bases from J, the gap between germline ends came to 15 bases. Germline CDR1 and CDR2: DFQATT and SNEGSKA (reference sequence). This chain's CDR3 is CSARPLLSGSTDTQYF. CDR3 nucleotide sequence: TGCAGTGCTAGACCGCTACTGAGCGGAAGCACAGATACGCAGTATTTT.

This clonotype was observed a handful of times. CDR3 sequence: CASSEGTAGEQYF. CDR3 in DNA: TGTGCCAGCTCAGAAGGGACAGCCGGCGAGCAGTACTTC. This chain joins TRBV18 and TRBJ2-7; TRBD1 aligns across 7 bases. CDR3 length: 13 residues. V dropped 5 bases and J dropped 6; count of bases not matched to a gene: 7. The germline V gene encodes CDR1 KGHSH and CDR2 LQKENI.

The chain employs TRBV4-1 and TRBJ1-3; D is unclear. The CDR3 is 15 residues long. CDR1 is MGHRA and CDR2 is YSYEKL in the germline V gene. Trimming pared 0 bases from V and 3 bases from J, leaving 9 bases between. Here the CDR3 DNA reads TGCGCCAGCAGCCAAGAAGGAACAGTTGGAAACACCATATATTTT. Protein: CASSQEGTVGNTIYF.

The chain combines TRBV9 with TRBJ2-7; D not resolved. There are 15 residues in the CDR3. V lost 4 bases, J lost 0 bases, and 14 bases lay in between. Germline values: CDR1 SGDLS, CDR2 YYNGEE. CDR3 in amino acids: CASSKHLDVSYEQYF. Here the CDR3 DNA reads TGTGCCAGCAGCAAACACCTGGACGTCTCCTACGAGCAGTACTTC. Based on the CDR3 plus reference TRBV9 and TRBJ2-7, the full variable domain is DSGVTQTPKHLITATGQRVTLRCSPRSGDLSVYWYQQSLDQGLQFLIQYYNGEERAKGNILERFSAQQFPDLHSELNLSSLELGDSALYFCASSKHLDVSYEQYFGPGTRLTVT.

The CDR3 sequence: CSGLADAYEQYF. The CDR3 DNA sequence: TGCAGTGGGCTAGCGGATGCCTACGAGCAGTACTTC. The J gene is TRBJ2-7, the V gene TRBV20-1; 7 nucleotides align to TRBD2. CDR3 length: 12 amino acids. Germline V lookup: CDR1 DFQATT, CDR2 SNEGSKA (reference sequence). The J segment lost 2 bases and the V segment lost 7 bases, leaving 5 bases of the junction unmatched.

This chain uses TRBV15 with TRBJ2-1; D is tentatively TRBD1 or TRBD2 (5 bases each). The CDR3 is 14 residues long. The V and J ends lost 9 bases and 3 bases respectively, with 15 bases between them. Germline CDR1 reads LNHNV; CDR2 reads YYDKDF (reference sequence). Here the CDR3 reads CATSGTDSYNEQFF. As DNA, the CDR3 is TGTGCCACAAGCGGAACAGACAGCTACAATGAGCAGTTCTTC.